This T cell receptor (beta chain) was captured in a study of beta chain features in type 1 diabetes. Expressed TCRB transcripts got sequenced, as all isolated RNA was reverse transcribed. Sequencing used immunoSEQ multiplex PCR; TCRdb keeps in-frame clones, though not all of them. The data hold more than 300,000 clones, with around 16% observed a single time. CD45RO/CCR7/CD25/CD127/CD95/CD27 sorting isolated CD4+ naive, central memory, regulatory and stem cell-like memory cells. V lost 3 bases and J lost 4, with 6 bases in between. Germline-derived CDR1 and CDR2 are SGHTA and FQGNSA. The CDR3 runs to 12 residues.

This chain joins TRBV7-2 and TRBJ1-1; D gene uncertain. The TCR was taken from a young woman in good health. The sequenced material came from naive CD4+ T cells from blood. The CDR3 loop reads CASSFRSTEAFF. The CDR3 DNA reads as TGTGCCAGCAGCTTTCGGAGCACTGAAGCTTTCTTT.